This TCR beta chain was found in a study of Graves' ophthalmopathy and Graves' hyperthyroidism. This clonotype was seen at least ten times. CDR1 is MNHNS, CDR2 SASEGT, per germline. V was cut by 3 bases and J by 4 bases, with 10 bases left in between. CDR3 size: 13 residues. Excluded: other autoimmune disease, uncontrolled infection, pregnancy or lactation. Diagnosis relied on clinical symptoms, serum thyroxine, TRAb, thyroid ultrasound and orbital computed tomography. The authors amplified TCR beta CDR3 regions, and they did so from RNA transcripts for repertoire sequencing. The first round was an RT-PCR with HTBI primers, and the second round was a multiplex PCR. One entry per CDR3 protein, called by TCRdb with MiXCR from the multiplex PCR reads. Counted here are around 470,000 distinct CDR3 sequences, 13% to 15% occurring once; the ten biggest clones make up approximately 9.8%.

The TCR was taken from a woman aged 30 to 39 with Graves' ophthalmopathy. The specimen sequenced was blood. This chain uses TRBV6-1 with TRBJ2-7; either TRBD1 or TRBD2 may fit D (5 bases each). The CDR3 is CASSDWDGYEQYF. Here the CDR3 DNA reads TGTGCCAGCAGTGACTGGGACGGATACGAGCAGTACTTC.